This T cell receptor (beta chain) stems from a study of control samples from healthy donors and cancer patients. The data were produced by immunoSEQ multiplex PCR, yet TCRdb's version contains in-frame clones alone and is incomplete. The sample comprises roughly 100,000 clones, roughly 92% of which are singletons, and 2.5% to 3.5% rests with the top ten. This receptor was identified in a human donor in good health. The donor label of this sample is uncertain. The source material was blood.

The CDR3 loop is CASSQDRGQGNTEAFF. CDR3 nucleotide sequence: TGTGCCAGCAGCCAAGACCGTGGACAGGGGAACACTGAAGCTTTCTTT. The chain carries TRBV3-1 (or the pseudogene TRBV3-2) and TRBJ1-1; 8 bases line up with TRBD1. Trimming removed 0 bases from V and 1 base from J; junction bases left unmatched: 4. The CDR3 runs to 16 residues. Germline V lookup: CDR1 LGHDT, CDR2 YNNKEL (reference sequence).